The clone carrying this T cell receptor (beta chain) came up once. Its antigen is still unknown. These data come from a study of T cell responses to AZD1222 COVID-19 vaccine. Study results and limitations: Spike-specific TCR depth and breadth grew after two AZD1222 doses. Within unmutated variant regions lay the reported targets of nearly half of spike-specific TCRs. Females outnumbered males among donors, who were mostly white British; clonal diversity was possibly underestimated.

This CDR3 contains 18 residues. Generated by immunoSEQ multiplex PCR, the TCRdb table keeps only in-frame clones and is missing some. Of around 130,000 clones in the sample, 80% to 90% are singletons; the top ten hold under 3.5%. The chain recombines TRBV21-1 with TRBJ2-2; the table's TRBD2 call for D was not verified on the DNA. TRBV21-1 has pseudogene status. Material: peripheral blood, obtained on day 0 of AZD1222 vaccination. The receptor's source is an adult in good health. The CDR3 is CASRTGTSGSTNTGELFF. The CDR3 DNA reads TGTGCCAGCAGGACGGGGACTAGCGGGAGTACGAACACCGGGGAGCTGTTTTTT.